A selection of T cell receptor beta chains follows, all from one sample in a study of blood T cell repertoires in COVID-19. Generated by immunoSEQ multiplex PCR, the TCRdb table keeps only in-frame clones and is missing some. There are 95,000 to 100,000 clones in the sample; 70% to 80% occur only once, and over 15% lies in the top ten. Source material: peripheral blood. The receptors come from a woman older than 75 with active or convalescent COVID-19. The CDR3 runs from the conserved cysteine through the conserved F or W. A D gene is named only where the DNA matches it firmly. Rows give clone size only sometimes, using once, few, many, or a class for an expanded clone.

>TRBJ1-2|-|TRBV21-1|-
TGTGCCAGCAGCAAAGGGTACCTCGTCGGGGACTATGGCTACACCTTC
CASSKGYLVGDYGYTF
>TRBJ2-1|-|TRBV15|-
TGTGCCACCAGCGGAGCCCGGGGGTCCTCCTACAATGAGCAGTTCTTC
CATSGARGSSYNEQFF
>TRBJ2-1|-|TRBV7-6|-
TGTGCCAGCAGCTTGGGAGGGGGGGAGTACAATGAGCAGTTCTTC
CASSLGGGEYNEQFF
>TRBJ2-2|TRBD1|TRBV18|-
TGTGCCAGCTCACCCCGGGACAGCCTCCTCACCGGGGAGCTGTTTTTT
CASSPRDSLLTGELFF
>TRBJ2-3|-|TRBV24-1|-
TGTGCCACCAGTGATCCCAGGGGCCCCGTGACGCAGTATTTT
CATSDPRGPVTQYF
>TRBJ2-5|TRBD2|TRBV18|-
TGTGCCAGCTCACCTTCGACTAGCGGGGCGCAAGAGACCCAGTACTTC
CASSPSTSGAQETQYF
>TRBJ1-5|-|TRBV21-1|-
TGTGCCACCCTGAATCAGCCCCAGCATTTT
CATLNQPQHF
>TRBJ1-6|-|TRBV2|once
TGTGCCAGCAGTTGGGACAAAGGGAATTCACCCCTCCACTTT
CASSWDKGNSPLHF
>TRBJ1-1|TRBD1|TRBV30|-
TGTGCCTGGAACATAGGGGACAGGGTGAACACTGAAGCTTTCTTT
CAWNIGDRVNTEAFF
>TRBJ1-2|TRBD1|TRBV6-1|-
TGTGCCAGCAGTGAACGGGACAGGGGATCCGGCTACACCTTC
CASSERDRGSGYTF
>TRBJ2-7|-|TRBV27|-
TGTGCCAGCAGTTTAGAGGGGGTCCACGAGCAGTACTTC
CASSLEGVHEQYF
>TRBJ1-5|-|TRBV27|-
TGTGCCAGCAGTAGGGGTTCAACAGGGACCAATCAGCCCCAGCATTTT
CASSRGSTGTNQPQHF
>TRBJ1-1|-|TRBV6-5|-
TGTGCCAGCACCGGACCGGGAATTGGCACTGAAGCTTTCTTT
CASTGPGIGTEAFF
>TRBJ1-3|-|TRBV6-5|many
TGTGCCAGCAGTTATGGGCAGGGACTCTCTGGAAACACCATATATTTT
CASSYGQGLSGNTIYF
>TRBJ1-1|-|TRBV6-5|few
TGTGCCAGCACTTTGAACACTGAAGCTTTCTTT
CASTLNTEAFF
>TRBJ2-5|-|TRBV7-3|-
TGTGCCAGCAGCCCGCCCAGGGGAGAGACCCAGTACTTC
CASSPPRGETQYF
>TRBJ2-6|-|TRBV5-1|-
TGCGTCAGCAGCCCACAGGACTCTGGGGCCAACGTCCTGACTTTC
CVSSPQDSGANVLTF
>TRBJ2-3|TRBD2|TRBV14|-
TGTGCCAGCAGCCAAGATGAAGGACTAGCGGGAAGGGGTACGCAGTATTTT
CASSQDEGLAGRGTQYF
>TRBJ2-1|TRBD2|TRBV4-1|-
TGCGCCAGCAGCCAAGACAGAGCGGGAGTTTTGAATGAGCAGTTCTTC
CASSQDRAGVLNEQFF
>TRBJ2-1|TRBD1|TRBV6-5|-
TGTGCCAGCAGTTACCCTGGGACAGGGGGAGTAGGTGAGCAGTTCTTC
CASSYPGTGGVGEQFF
>TRBJ2-1|TRBD2|TRBV5-1|-
TGCGCCAGCAGCTCTTCTCTAGCGGGACCCTACAATGAGCAGTTCTTC
CASSSSLAGPYNEQFF
>TRBJ2-7|TRBD2|TRBV19|-
TGTGCCAGTAGAAAAGGGACTAGCGGGGTCTACGAGCAGTACTTC
CASRKGTSGVYEQYF
>TRBJ2-7|-|TRBV2|-
TGTGCCAGCACCCAGAGGCAGACCTACGAGCAGTACTTC
CASTQRQTYEQYF
>TRBJ2-5|-|TRBV2|-
TGTGCCAGCAGTGTTACAGAAGAGACCCAGTACTTC
CASSVTEETQYF
>TRBJ1-2|-|TRBV18|-
TGTGCCAGCTCACCGAGTGGTTTTAACTATGGCTACACCTTC
CASSPSGFNYGYTF
>TRBJ2-3|-|TRBV5-1|-
TGCGCCAGCAGCTTCGGGGGAAGCACAGATACGCAGTATTTT
CASSFGGSTDTQYF
>TRBJ1-5|-|TRBV28|-
TGTGCCAGCAACCTCCAGGGAAGTAGCAATCAGCCCCAGCATTTT
CASNLQGSSNQPQHF
>TRBJ2-2|-|TRBV19|-
TGTGCCAGTAGTATCACGATCGGGTTAAACACCGGGGAGCTGTTTTTT
CASSITIGLNTGELFF
>TRBJ2-2|-|TRBV5-1|-
TGCGCCAGCAGCGATACAGATACCGGGGAGCTGTTTTTT
CASSDTDTGELFF
>TRBJ1-6|TRBD1|TRBV18|once
TGTGCCAGCTCACCACCCAGGACAGGGCCTGGATCACCCCTCCACTTT
CASSPPRTGPGSPLHF
>TRBJ2-2|-|TRBV11-2|-
TGTGCCAGCAGCTTAGTCAGAAACACCGGGGAGCTGTTTTTT
CASSLVRNTGELFF
>TRBJ2-7|-|TRBV7-3|-
TGTGCCAGCAGCTTAAAGGAGCCAAGCACAAAAACGAAAACCTACGAGCAGTACTTC
CASSLKEPSTKTKTYEQYF
>TRBJ2-1|TRBD2|TRBV7-2|-
TGTGCCAGCAGCCCAGGGACTACTCGTGAGCAGTTCTTC
CASSPGTTREQFF
>TRBJ2-7|TRBD1|TRBV2|-
TGTGCCAGCAGTGAAAGTGGGACAGGGCCCTACGAGCAGTACTTC
CASSESGTGPYEQYF
>TRBJ2-1|-|TRBV5-6|-
TGTGCCAGCAGCACGTCGGGGGGCTTCAATGAGCAGTTCTTC
CASSTSGGFNEQFF
>TRBJ2-5|TRBD1|TRBV7-7|-
TGTGCCAGCAGCTTAGGGGACAGGGGAACAGAGACCCAGTACTTC
CASSLGDRGTETQYF